A single sample gave rise to the 18 T cell receptor beta chains below, sequenced in a study of somatic mutations in cytotoxic T cells in rheumatoid arthritis. Using immunoSEQ multiplex PCR, the repertoire was profiled, and TCRdb retains in-frame clones only, with some absent. The profile shows roughly 2,000 clones, 70% to 75% of them singletons. The starting material was CD8+ T cells sorted from blood, obtained at a follow-up visit. Receptors originate from a man between 65 and 79 years old with rheumatoid arthritis.

The J gene is TRBJ1-6, the V gene TRBV5-4, with 8 bases matching TRBD1. From germline, CDR1 is SGHNT and CDR2 YYREEE (reference sequence). The CDR3 length is 14 residues. V lost 4 bases to trimming and J lost 9 bases; unmatched junction nucleotides: 6. Written as DNA, the CDR3 is TGTGCCAGCAGCGCTACAGGGGGAGCTTCACCCCTCCACTTT. Its protein is CASSATGGASPLHF.

The chain couples TRBV11-2 to TRBJ2-5; no clear D gene. TRBJ2-7 matches the DNA end more closely, so the J call is doubtful. The CDR3 spans 13 residues. The V gene's germline CDR1 is SGHAT and CDR2 FQNNGV. Here the CDR3 DNA reads TGTGCCAGCAGCCCGGGCCAAACCTACGAGCAGTACTTC. Protein: CASSPGQTYEQYF.

This clone was seen more than once but under ten times. This rearrangement joins TRBV5-6 to TRBJ2-5, with a tentative D call TRBD1 (6 bases). Germline CDR1 is SGHDT and CDR2 is YYEEEE. V lost 0 bases to trimming and J lost 3 bases, with 9 bases between them. The CDR3 has 14 amino acids. CDR3 region: CASSLGDTEETQYF. The CDR3 DNA sequence: TGTGCCAGCAGCTTGGGGGACACCGAAGAGACCCAGTACTTC.

This clone has just one count. The chain recombines TRBV6-5 with TRBJ2-1; 7 nucleotides line up with TRBD2. Trimming cost V 5 bases and J 2 bases; bases outside gene matches: 6. There are 15 residues in the CDR3. Germline-derived CDR1 and CDR2 are MNHEY and SVGAGI. The CDR3: CASSSGDIAYNEQFF. The CDR3 bases are TGTGCCAGCAGTAGCGGGGATATCGCCTACAATGAGCAGTTCTTC.

V gene TRBV27 combines with J gene TRBJ2-2; 9 nucleotides align to TRBD1. This CDR3 has 15 amino acids. CDR1 is MNHEY, CDR2 SMNVEV, per germline (reference sequence). Germline trimming cut 6 bases from V and 5 bases from J; bases unmatched to any gene: 7. In DNA form, the CDR3 reads TGTGCCAGCAGCCGCGGGACAGGGTGGACCGGGGAGCTGTTTTTT. It translates to CASSRGTGWTGELFF.

By proportion, this clone is large (0.1 to 1%). The V and J genes are TRBV2 and TRBJ1-1, with 7 bases fitting TRBD1. This CDR3 spans 15 amino acids. Trimming took 4 bases from V and 1 from J; bases not matched to a gene: 6. Per the germline V gene, CDR1 is SNHLY and CDR2 is FYNNEI. The CDR3 spells CASSGRGQGNTEAFF. In DNA form, the CDR3 reads TGTGCCAGCAGTGGGAGGGGGCAAGGGAACACTGAAGCTTTCTTT.

J is TRBJ1-2 and V is TRBV19; the D is unclear. Germline V lookup: CDR1 LNHDA, CDR2 SQIVND (reference sequence). V shed 7 bases and J shed 4 bases, with 19 bases lying between them. The CDR3 totals 15 residues. The CDR3 region has the DNA TGTGCCAGTACCCGCGCCCACTCGAGAAGCTATGGCTACACCTTC. Amino acids: CASTRAHSRSYGYTF.

This clone was seen only a few times. This sequence joins TRBV7-9 and TRBJ2-3, with no clear D. Germline V lookup: CDR1 SEHNR, CDR2 FQNEAQ (reference sequence). There are 13 residues in the CDR3. V was cut by 5 bases and J by 6 bases, with 12 bases left in between. Here the CDR3 reads CASSPPGSDTQYF. The CDR3 DNA reads as TGTGCCAGCAGCCCCCCTGGGTCTGATACGCAGTATTTT.

This clone was observed a few times. This sequence joins TRBV7-8 and TRBJ1-5; 7 bases are a match to TRBD1. The junction had 8 bases not matched to a gene; V was cut back by 5 bases and J by 4 bases. Germline V gene data show CDR1 as SGHVS and CDR2 as FQNEAQ. This CDR3 region has 15 residues. The chain's CDR3 is CASSGRDSHNQPQHF. The CDR3 region has the DNA TGTGCCAGCAGCGGCCGGGACAGCCATAATCAGCCCCAGCATTTT.

This clone was found a few times. The gene calls are TRBV15 and TRBJ1-1, with D unclear. V was trimmed by 5 bases and J by 0 bases, leaving 22 bases between them. The CDR3 has 18 residues. The germline V gene encodes CDR1 LNHNV and CDR2 YYDKDF (reference sequence). DNA for the CDR3: TGTGCCACCAGCCCCTTGGGCCCGGTGCGGGGTATGAACACTGAAGCTTTCTTT. It is translated as CATSPLGPVRGMNTEAFF.

The V call is TRBV21-1, the J call TRBJ1-2. TRBV21-1 is recorded as a pseudogene. The CDR3 extends over 16 amino acids. In nucleotides, the CDR3 is TGTGCCAGCAGCAAGGTTTGCAAGGCCCCTAACTATGGCTACACCTTC. Protein product: CASSKVCKAPNYGYTF.

The chain couples TRBV7-9 to TRBJ2-1, with 7 bases that match TRBD1. Trimming took 2 bases from V and 7 from J; bases not matched to a gene: 8. This CDR3 is 15 amino acids long. Germline lookup yields CDR1 SEHNR and CDR2 FQNEAQ (reference sequence). CDR3 amino acids: CASSLTEGANNEQFF. In nucleotides, the CDR3 is TGTGCCAGCAGCTTAACTGAGGGGGCTAATAATGAGCAGTTCTTC.

V and J are TRBV5-1 and TRBJ2-1; 7 bases map to TRBD1. V lost 4 bases, J lost 9 bases, and 10 bases stayed unmatched. Germline loops: CDR1 SGHRS, CDR2 YFSETQ. The CDR3 runs to 14 residues. The CDR3 DNA follows: TGCGCCAGCAGCCTTCGAGACAGGGTCCTTGAGCAGTTCTTC. Protein: CASSLRDRVLEQFF.

The chain joins TRBV28 to TRBJ2-1, with D possibly being TRBD1 or TRBD2 (6 bases each). The germline V and J ends were trimmed by 2 bases and 5 bases, with 13 bases remaining between them. In germline, CDR1 is MDHEN, CDR2 SYDVKM. There are 15 residues in the CDR3. The CDR3 DNA reads TGTGCCAGCAGTTTAGGTAGGGGGGACCACAATGAGCAGTTCTTC. This sequence encodes CASSLGRGDHNEQFF.

This chain joins TRBV19 and TRBJ2-1; 9 bases map to TRBD2. Germline CDR1 reads LNHDA; CDR2 reads SQIVND (reference sequence). The CDR3 is 14 residues long. V shed 8 bases, J shed 4 bases, and the junction held 6 bases outside the gene matches. The CDR3 region is CASSLAGVYNEQFF. The CDR3 coding sequence is TGTGCCAGTTCCTTAGCGGGAGTTTACAATGAGCAGTTCTTC.

The table lists this clone with a count of one. The chain recombines TRBV5-6 with TRBJ2-1, with 8 bases lining up with TRBD2. This CDR3 is built from 17 residues. The germline CDR1 and CDR2 sequences are SGHDT and YYEEEE. The V gene end was trimmed by 0 bases and the J gene end by 4 bases; junction bases not matched to a gene: 9. The CDR3 here is CASSLGGVAGPYNEQFF. Here the CDR3 DNA reads TGTGCCAGCAGCTTGGGGGGGGTAGCGGGGCCGTACAATGAGCAGTTCTTC.

The chain links TRBV7-6 to TRBJ2-5, with TRBD2 matching over 10 bases. Germline CDR1 reads SGHVS; CDR2 reads FNYEAQ. The CDR3 is made up of 15 amino acids. Germline trimming cut 4 bases from V and 4 bases from J; bases unmatched to any gene: 6. Here the CDR3 reads CASSSLAGDRETQYF. In nucleotides, the CDR3 is TGTGCCAGCAGCTCCCTAGCGGGAGATCGAGAGACCCAGTACTTC.

This clone has only a few counts. The chain combines TRBV5-1 with TRBJ2-1; D might be TRBD2 (6 bases). Per the germline V gene, CDR1 is SGHRS and CDR2 is YFSETQ. Between the trimmed V and J ends, which lost 0 bases and 6 bases, there was a span of 7 bases. The CDR3 contains 13 residues. The CDR3 nucleotides are TGCGCCAGCAGCTTGGCCGGGGGCAATGAGCAGTTCTTC. Protein: CASSLAGGNEQFF.